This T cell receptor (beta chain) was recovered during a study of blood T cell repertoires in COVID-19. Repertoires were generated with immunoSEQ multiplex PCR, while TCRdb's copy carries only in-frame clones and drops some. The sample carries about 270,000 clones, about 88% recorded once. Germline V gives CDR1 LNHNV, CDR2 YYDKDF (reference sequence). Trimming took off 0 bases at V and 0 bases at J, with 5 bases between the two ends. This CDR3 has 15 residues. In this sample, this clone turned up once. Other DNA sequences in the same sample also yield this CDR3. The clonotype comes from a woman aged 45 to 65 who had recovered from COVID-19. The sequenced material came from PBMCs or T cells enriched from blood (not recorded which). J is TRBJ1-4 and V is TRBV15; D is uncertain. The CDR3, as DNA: TGTGCCACCAGCAGAGATACTGCAACTAATGAAAAACTGTTTTTT. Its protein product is CATSRDTATNEKLFF.